Listed below are T cell receptor beta chains from one sample, sequenced in a study of T cell responses to AZD1222 COVID-19 vaccine. Assay: immunoSEQ multiplex PCR; the TCRdb copy retains only in-frame clones and omits some. The table has over 130,000 clones, 80% to 95% seen once. The sample consisted of peripheral blood, taken 28 days after the second AZD1222 dose. All receptors come from an adult who received the AZD1222 COVID-19 vaccine. The CDR3 runs from the conserved cysteine through the conserved F or W. The D gene is left open where the match is weak. The listing skips clone size in some rows; elsewhere it reads once, few, many or a size class.

j_call: TRBJ2-2
v_call: TRBV11-1
clone_size: NA
d_call: NA
cdr3_aa: CASSLGRAGELFF
cdr3_nt: TGTGCCAGCAGCTTAGGGCGGGCCGGGGAGCTGTTTTTT

j_call: TRBJ2-7
v_call: TRBV5-5
clone_size: NA
d_call: TRBD1
cdr3_aa: CASSLDVGRGPYEQYF
cdr3_nt: TGTGCCAGCAGCTTGGATGTCGGCAGGGGGCCCTACGAGCAGTACTTC

j_call: TRBJ1-5
v_call: TRBV30
clone_size: NA
d_call: NA
cdr3_aa: CAWSVPPQPQHF
cdr3_nt: TGTGCCTGGAGTGTACCCCCCCAGCCCCAGCATTTT

j_call: TRBJ1-1
v_call: TRBV5-1
clone_size: NA
d_call: NA
cdr3_aa: CASSYLGGTEAFF
cdr3_nt: TGCGCCAGCAGCTACTTGGGGGGGACTGAAGCTTTCTTT

j_call: TRBJ2-7
v_call: TRBV27
clone_size: NA
d_call: TRBD1
cdr3_aa: CASSPTGTASFEQYF
cdr3_nt: TGTGCCAGCAGTCCGACCGGGACAGCCTCTTTTGAGCAGTACTTC

j_call: TRBJ2-5
v_call: TRBV3-1/TRBV3-2
clone_size: NA
d_call: NA
cdr3_aa: CASSDRETQYF
cdr3_nt: TGTGCCAGCAGCGACAGAGAGACCCAGTACTTC

j_call: TRBJ2-1
v_call: TRBV10-2
clone_size: NA
d_call: NA
cdr3_aa: CASSEYLSYNEQFF
cdr3_nt: TGCGCCAGCAGTGAGTATTTATCCTACAATGAGCAGTTCTTC

j_call: TRBJ1-1
v_call: TRBV12-3/TRBV12-4
clone_size: NA
d_call: NA
cdr3_aa: CASSFGPNTEAFF
cdr3_nt: TGTGCCAGCAGTTTTGGTCCGAACACTGAAGCTTTCTTT

j_call: TRBJ2-2
v_call: TRBV7-9
clone_size: NA
d_call: TRBD2
cdr3_aa: CASSLDGTSWKTGELFF
cdr3_nt: TGTGCCAGCAGCTTAGACGGGACTAGCTGGAAGACCGGGGAGCTGTTTTTT

j_call: TRBJ2-1
v_call: TRBV12-3/TRBV12-4
clone_size: NA
d_call: NA
cdr3_aa: CASKAGGDEQFF
cdr3_nt: TGTGCCAGCAAGGCTGGCGGCGATGAGCAGTTCTTC

j_call: TRBJ2-1
v_call: TRBV28
clone_size: once
d_call: TRBD1
cdr3_aa: CASSLYIWTGGDSEQFF
cdr3_nt: TGTGCCAGCAGTTTATATATTTGGACAGGGGGTGATAGTGAGCAGTTCTTC

j_call: TRBJ1-5
v_call: TRBV7-2
clone_size: NA
d_call: TRBD1
cdr3_aa: CASSLGQISNQPQHF
cdr3_nt: TGTGCCAGCAGCCTGGGACAGATTAGCAATCAGCCCCAGCATTTT

j_call: TRBJ1-1
v_call: TRBV3-1/TRBV3-2
clone_size: NA
d_call: NA
cdr3_aa: CASSQDSFRRGTEAFF
cdr3_nt: TGTGCCAGCAGCCAAGATAGTTTCAGAAGGGGCACTGAAGCTTTCTTT

j_call: TRBJ2-1
v_call: TRBV19
clone_size: NA
d_call: TRBD2
cdr3_aa: CASSSTTTSGTFF
cdr3_nt: TGTGCCAGTAGTTCAACTACCACTAGCGGGACGTTCTTC

j_call: TRBJ2-1
v_call: TRBV6-1
clone_size: NA
d_call: TRBD2
cdr3_aa: CASSEIIAGGLYNEQFF
cdr3_nt: TGTGCCAGCAGTGAAATTATAGCGGGAGGCCTCTACAATGAGCAGTTCTTC

j_call: TRBJ2-3
v_call: TRBV30
clone_size: NA
d_call: TRBD2
cdr3_aa: CAWSEVAGATGTQYF
cdr3_nt: TGTGCCTGGAGTGAGGTAGCGGGAGCTACGGGTACGCAGTATTTT

j_call: TRBJ2-1
v_call: TRBV6-1
clone_size: NA
d_call: NA
cdr3_aa: CASSEAGGKQFF
cdr3_nt: TGTGCCAGCAGTGAAGCGGGCGGCAAGCAGTTCTTC

j_call: TRBJ1-5
v_call: TRBV5-8
clone_size: NA
d_call: NA
cdr3_aa: CASSLRSGGNQPQHF
cdr3_nt: TGTGCCAGCAGCTTGCGTTCAGGGGGCAATCAGCCCCAGCATTTT

j_call: TRBJ2-5
v_call: TRBV13
clone_size: once
d_call: TRBD2
cdr3_aa: CASSLVGSAGVVETQYF
cdr3_nt: TGTGCCAGCAGCTTAGTCGGATCCGCGGGAGTTGTGGAGACCCAGTACTTC

j_call: TRBJ1-1
v_call: TRBV5-4
clone_size: NA
d_call: TRBD1
cdr3_aa: CASSYRTGGFNTEAFF
cdr3_nt: TGTGCCAGCAGCTACCGGACAGGGGGCTTTAACACTGAAGCTTTCTTT

j_call: TRBJ1-2
v_call: TRBV19
clone_size: NA
d_call: NA
cdr3_aa: CASKGGAASSYGYTF
cdr3_nt: TGTGCCAGTAAGGGGGGGGCAGCCTCATCCTATGGCTACACCTTC

j_call: TRBJ2-1
v_call: TRBV19
clone_size: NA
d_call: NA
cdr3_aa: CATQTQGYNEQFF
cdr3_nt: TGTGCCACCCAGACCCAGGGCTACAATGAGCAGTTCTTC

j_call: TRBJ2-1
v_call: TRBV2
clone_size: NA
d_call: TRBD2
cdr3_aa: CASSERLAGEGFF
cdr3_nt: TGTGCCAGCAGTGAAAGGTTAGCGGGAGAGGGTTTCTTC

j_call: TRBJ2-1
v_call: TRBV5-1
clone_size: NA
d_call: NA
cdr3_aa: CASSLDGGLSSYNEQFF
cdr3_nt: TGCGCCAGCAGCTTGGATGGAGGACTATCTTCCTACAATGAGCAGTTCTTC

j_call: TRBJ2-3
v_call: TRBV27
clone_size: NA
d_call: NA
cdr3_aa: CASRMPSTDTQYF
cdr3_nt: TGTGCCAGCAGAATGCCAAGCACAGATACGCAGTATTTT

j_call: TRBJ2-3
v_call: TRBV19
clone_size: NA
d_call: NA
cdr3_aa: CASSSGTLHTDTQYF
cdr3_nt: TGTGCCAGTAGCTCCGGGACTCTTCACACAGATACGCAGTATTTT

j_call: TRBJ1-2
v_call: TRBV25-1
clone_size: NA
d_call: NA
cdr3_aa: CASSFPRGEGYGYTF
cdr3_nt: TGTGCCAGCTCTTTCCCTCGAGGGGAAGGCTATGGCTACACCTTC

j_call: TRBJ2-7
v_call: TRBV30
clone_size: once
d_call: TRBD1
cdr3_aa: CAWSPQGYSEQYF
cdr3_nt: TGTGCCTGGAGTCCACAGGGGTACAGCGAGCAGTACTTC

j_call: TRBJ1-1
v_call: TRBV6-1
clone_size: NA
d_call: NA
cdr3_aa: CASSEARATEAFF
cdr3_nt: TGTGCCAGCAGTGAAGCCCGGGCCACTGAAGCTTTCTTT

j_call: TRBJ2-7
v_call: TRBV4-1
clone_size: NA
d_call: NA
cdr3_aa: CASSHPGVSYEQYF
cdr3_nt: TGCGCCAGCAGCCACCCCGGGGTCTCCTACGAGCAGTACTTC

j_call: TRBJ1-2
v_call: TRBV27
clone_size: NA
d_call: NA
cdr3_aa: CASSPRGYGYTF
cdr3_nt: TGTGCCAGCAGCCCTCGGGGCTATGGCTACACCTTC

j_call: TRBJ2-2
v_call: TRBV24-1
clone_size: NA
d_call: NA
cdr3_aa: CATSEPTSGRTGELFF
cdr3_nt: TGTGCCACCAGTGAGCCCACGTCAGGCCGGACCGGGGAGCTGTTTTTT

j_call: TRBJ1-1
v_call: TRBV12-3/TRBV12-4
clone_size: NA
d_call: NA
cdr3_aa: CASSFRVRPEAFF
cdr3_nt: TGTGCCAGCAGTTTTCGGGTGAGGCCTGAAGCTTTCTTT

j_call: TRBJ1-1
v_call: TRBV5-1
clone_size: NA
d_call: NA
cdr3_aa: CASSLGGSTEAFF
cdr3_nt: TGCGCCAGCAGCTTGGGGGGTTCGACTGAAGCTTTCTTT

j_call: TRBJ1-2
v_call: TRBV19
clone_size: once
d_call: TRBD1
cdr3_aa: CASRDRGNYGYTF
cdr3_nt: TGTGCCAGTAGGGACAGGGGTAACTATGGCTACACCTTC

j_call: TRBJ2-2
v_call: TRBV18
clone_size: NA
d_call: NA
cdr3_aa: CASSTGLGFTGELFF
cdr3_nt: TGTGCCAGCTCCACGGGACTCGGGTTCACCGGGGAGCTGTTTTTT